This note documents a single TCR beta chain sequence. Profiled with immunoSEQ multiplex PCR; TCRdb holds only in-frame clones, not every one. Found here are approximately 200,000 clones, around 85% of them singletons; the top ten hold 18%. This study enrolled people aged about 18 to 90 from under 25 US geographic areas. Two negative PCRs, clearance, or symptom resolution were required of recovered Cohort 3 donors. Germline V gives CDR1 SGHRS, CDR2 YFSETQ. V gave up 2 bases and J gave up 9 bases; unmatched junction bases: 15. The CDR3 is 16 amino acids. This sample is part of a study of blood T cell repertoires in COVID-19. For the study at large: Spain, Italy and the United States supplied samples that represented acute and convalescent COVID-19. T cells, B-cell-depleted T cells, or PBMCs supplied cDNA or gDNA.

Sequenced sample: PBMCs or T cells enriched from blood (not recorded which). This sequence originates from a man aged 35-49 years who had recovered from COVID-19. The chain joins TRBV5-1 to TRBJ2-7, with TRBD1 matching over 9 bases. CDR3 in DNA: TGCGCCAGCAGCTTAGATTCCGGGACAGGGAATGTGGCGCAGTACTTC. Translating it yields CASSLDSGTGNVAQYF. Using reference TRBV5-1 and TRBJ2-7 for the parts outside the CDR3, the full variable domain is KAGVTQTPRYLIKTRGQQVTLSCSPISGHRSVSWYQQTPGQGLQFLFEYFSETQRNKGNFPGRFSGRQFSNSRSEMNVSTLELGDSALYLCASSLDSGTGNVAQYFGPGTRLTVT.